Shown below are 14 T cell receptor beta chains from a single sample sequenced in a study of blood T cell repertoires in COVID-19 (TCRdb year 2020). Library construction relied on the immunoSEQ multiplex PCR assay. The immuneACCESS repertoire file appears here via TCRdb, limited to in-frame rearrangements. These files lack a portion of the clones; in checked studies, under half of the deficit traces to unresolved V genes, and the cause of the others is not known. The sample contains approximately 65,000 clones, approximately 80% of them found a single time. The ten largest make up roughly 22% of the sample. Sequenced input: peripheral blood. These receptors were obtained from a woman of 80 years or more with active or convalescent COVID-19.

This rearrangement joins TRBV2 to TRBJ1-5, with D possibly matching TRBD1 (5 bases). The CDR3 extends over 14 amino acids. V dropped 5 bases and J dropped 10 bases, with 18 bases sitting between them. Germline CDR1 SNHLY, CDR2 FYNNEI. CDR3: CASSPAGRPPPQHF. CDR3 DNA sequence: TGTGCCAGCAGTCCCGCGGGACGGCCGCCCCCCCAGCATTTT.

The table lists this clone with a count of one. This chain uses TRBV11-2 with TRBJ2-3, with 9 bases aligning to TRBD2. The CDR3 runs to 17 residues. Trimming at V came to 2 bases and at J to 2 bases, leaving 8 bases not matched to a gene. The germline V gene has CDR1 SGHAT and CDR2 FQNNGV. CDR3 DNA sequence: TGTGCCAGCAGCTTAAATCTGGGCGGGGGGGCCACAGATACGCAGTATTTT. Amino acid sequence: CASSLNLGGGATDTQYF.

The chain uses TRBV19 and TRBJ2-3; 7 bases map to TRBD1. This CDR3 comprises 16 residues. V dropped 1 base and J dropped 7; count of bases not matched to a gene: 11. Germline CDR1 and CDR2: LNHDA and SQIVND (reference sequence). The CDR3 loop reads CASSIGDSGLGYTQYF. CDR3 in DNA: TGTGCCAGTAGTATAGGGGACAGTGGGTTAGGCTATACGCAGTATTTT.

This clone was detected only a few times. This chain connects TRBV2 to TRBJ1-1; TRBD1 matches at 8 bases. Trimming took 0 bases from V and 0 from J; bases not matched to a gene: 3. Per the germline V gene, CDR1 is SNHLY and CDR2 is FYNNEI. The CDR3 has 16 amino acids. CDR3 nucleotide sequence: TGTGCCAGCAGTGAAGCCAGGGGGCCGATGAACACTGAAGCTTTCTTT. Residues: CASSEARGPMNTEAFF. The complete variable domain, with remaining parts taken from reference TRBV2 and TRBJ1-1, reads EPEVTQTPSHQVTQMGQEVILRCVPISNHLYFYWYRQILGQKVEFLVSFYNNEISEKSEIFDDQFSVERPDGSNFTLKIRSTKLEDSAMYFCASSEARGPMNTEAFFGQGTRLTVV.

The chain links TRBV7-2 to TRBJ2-7; TRBD1 aligns across 9 bases. CDR3 length equals 15 residues. Germline V gene data show CDR1 as SGHTA and CDR2 as FQGNSA. V gave up 5 bases and J gave up 0 bases; unmatched junction bases: 5. The CDR3, as DNA: TGTGCCAGCAGCGTCCGGGACAGGGCCTCCTACGAGCAGTACTTC. It encodes CASSVRDRASYEQYF.

This clone was detected a few times. The J gene is TRBJ1-2, the V gene TRBV5-1, with TRBD1 matching 7 bases. Losses at the gene ends were 5 bases for V and 6 bases for J; bases not matched to a gene: 10. CDR3 length: 14 residues. In germline, CDR1 is SGHRS, CDR2 YFSETQ. The CDR3, as DNA: TGCGCCAGCAGACTTACAGGGGTCGGGGATGGCTACACCTTC. It yields the protein CASRLTGVGDGYTF. The complete variable domain, with remaining parts taken from reference TRBV5-1 and TRBJ1-2, reads KAGVTQTPRYLIKTRGQQVTLSCSPISGHRSVSWYQQTPGQGLQFLFEYFSETQRNKGNFPGRFSGRQFSNSRSEMNVSTLELGDSALYLCASRLTGVGDGYTFGSGTRLTVV.

V usage is TRBV5-1 and J usage is TRBJ1-1; D remains ambiguous. Trimming shortened V by 4 bases and J by 1 base, and 14 bases separated the two germline ends. This CDR3 comprises 15 residues. The germline V gene encodes CDR1 SGHRS and CDR2 YFSETQ. The DNA for the CDR3 is TGCGCCAGCAGCCGAACCCCTACGGGGAACACTGAAGCTTTCTTT. Encoded protein: CASSRTPTGNTEAFF. The complete variable domain, with remaining parts taken from reference TRBV5-1 and TRBJ1-1, reads KAGVTQTPRYLIKTRGQQVTLSCSPISGHRSVSWYQQTPGQGLQFLFEYFSETQRNKGNFPGRFSGRQFSNSRSEMNVSTLELGDSALYLCASSRTPTGNTEAFFGQGTRLTVV.

The V and J genes are TRBV9 and TRBJ2-3; a weak D match, TRBD2 (5 bases). Germline CDR1 SGDLS, CDR2 YYNGEE. The ends were cut back, 0 bases at V and 7 bases at J, with 18 bases in the middle. CDR3 length equals 16 residues. The CDR3: CASSVAGNGWEYTQYF. In DNA form, the CDR3 reads TGTGCCAGCAGCGTAGCTGGGAATGGATGGGAGTATACGCAGTATTTT.

The chain couples TRBV18 to TRBJ1-1; D remains ambiguous. Trimming removed 4 bases at V and 1 base at J, with 13 bases between. The germline CDR1 and CDR2 sequences are KGHSH and LQKENI. The length of the CDR3 is 15 residues. CDR3 in DNA: TGTGCCAGCTCACTTAGTCGGGGAGGGAACACTGAAGCTTTCTTT. Encoded protein: CASSLSRGGNTEAFF.

The DNA of the CDR3 is TGTGCCAGCAGTCCCCAGGGGCCAGATACGCAGTATTTT. Translating it yields CASSPQGPDTQYF. The genes are TRBV6-5 and TRBJ2-3; a weak D match, TRBD1 (6 bases). Trimming pared 5 bases from V and 4 bases from J, leaving 10 bases between. This CDR3 region has 13 residues. Looked up from germline, CDR1 is MNHEY and CDR2 is SVGAGI.

The J gene is TRBJ2-1, the V gene TRBV5-1; 9 nucleotides align to TRBD2. Germline-derived CDR1 and CDR2 are SGHRS and YFSETQ. CDR3 length: 17 residues. The junction had 7 bases not matched to a gene; V was cut back by 3 bases and J by 0 bases. CDR3: CASSSGTSRSSYNEQFF. The CDR3 DNA is TGCGCCAGCAGCTCAGGGACTAGCCGGAGCTCCTACAATGAGCAGTTCTTC.

This rearrangement joins TRBV6-6 to TRBJ2-7; D is possibly TRBD1 (6 bases). V was shortened by 6 bases and J by 3 bases, with 12 bases between the two germline ends. The CDR3 is 13 residues long. The germline V gene has CDR1 MNHNY and CDR2 SVGAGI (reference sequence). The CDR3: CASSRQVYYEQYF. In DNA form, the CDR3 reads TGTGCCAGCAGCCGACAGGTTTACTACGAGCAGTACTTC.

V is TRBV3-1 (or the pseudogene TRBV3-2) and J is TRBJ2-3; D call uncertain. V was shortened by 0 bases and J by 5 bases, with 6 bases between the two germline ends. The CDR3 totals 13 residues. Per the germline V gene, CDR1 is LGHDT and CDR2 is YNNKEL (reference sequence). The CDR3 loop is CASSQDPVDTQYF. CDR3 sequence (DNA): TGTGCCAGCAGCCAAGATCCGGTAGATACGCAGTATTTT.

The rearrangement uses TRBV6-5 and TRBJ2-3; D not certain. CDR3 length equals 14 residues. Trimming left V 2 bases short and J 1 base short, with 7 bases between. The germline gives CDR1 MNHEY, CDR2 SVGAGI. The CDR3 region has the DNA TGTGCCAGCAGTTACGCGCTAGGCACAGATACGCAGTATTTT. As protein: CASSYALGTDTQYF.